These 5 T cell receptor beta chains came from one sample sequenced in a study of Ad26.COV2.S vaccination and SARS-CoV-2 variants. The method was immunoSEQ multiplex PCR; TCRdb's version includes in-frame clones alone and lacks a portion of them. The sample lists roughly 380,000 clones, roughly 88% occurring once. Treatment reported: some 20 received Ad26.COV2.S at low or high dose, single or two shots; 5 received placebo; per-sample allocation not given. After the first vaccine or placebo injection, samples were drawn on day 63. The sample here was peripheral blood, taken in a trial of Ad26.COV2.S vaccine versus placebo. These receptors were obtained from a person between 18 and 65 years old who received the Ad26.COV2.S COVID-19 vaccine or a placebo.

V and J are TRBV29-1 and TRBJ2-5; tentatively, D is TRBD2 (5 bases). The CDR3 loop spans 13 amino acids. V lost 7 bases and J lost 1, with 13 bases in between. Germline values: CDR1 SQVTM, CDR2 ANQGSEA. CDR3 sequence reads: CSGVHGSQETQYF. The CDR3 DNA is TGCAGCGGTGTACATGGGAGCCAAGAGACCCAGTACTTC.

The chain employs TRBV5-4 and TRBJ2-7; D is unclear. The V gene's germline CDR1 is SGHNT and CDR2 YYREEE (reference sequence). The ends were cut back, 3 bases at V and 2 bases at J, with 18 bases in the middle. The CDR3 runs 16 residues. The CDR3 is CASSSTGLSPTYEQYF. CDR3 coding DNA: TGTGCCAGCAGCTCAACCGGGCTATCACCGACCTACGAGCAGTACTTC.

Only one count was recorded for this clone. The chain links TRBV12-3 or TRBV12-4 to TRBJ2-7, with no clear D. This CDR3 region has 13 residues. V was shortened by 3 bases and J by 3 bases, with 9 bases between the two germline ends. In nucleotides, the CDR3 is TGTGCCAGCAGTTTGGGCATTGACTACGAGCAGTACTTC. Translating it yields CASSLGIDYEQYF.

The rearrangement joins TRBV6-1 to TRBJ2-5; D might be TRBD2 (5 bases). Germline loops: CDR1 MNHNS, CDR2 SASEGT. CDR3 length: 15 amino acids. Trimming removed 2 bases from V and 2 bases from J, with 12 bases in between. In nucleotides, the CDR3 is TGTGCCAGCAGTGAAAGCGGCAGGAGACAAGAGACCCAGTACTTC. It is translated as CASSESGRRQETQYF.

The CDR3 region is CASSLAQTSTDTQYF. In DNA form, the CDR3 reads TGTGCCAGCAGCTTGGCCCAGACTAGCACAGATACGCAGTATTTT. This rearrangement joins TRBV5-5 to TRBJ2-3, with D hard to call. The CDR3 is made up of 15 amino acids. Germline CDR1 is SGHKS and CDR2 is YYEKEE (reference sequence). The ends were cut back, 0 bases at V and 0 bases at J, with 8 bases in the middle. Full variable domain (missing parts from reference TRBV5-5 and TRBJ2-3): DAGVTQSPTHLIKTRGQQVTLRCSPISGHKSVSWYQQVLGQGPQFIFQYYEKEERGRGNFPDRFSARQFPNYSSELNVNALLLGDSALYLCASSLAQTSTDTQYFGPGTRLTVL.